This TCR beta chain was sequenced for a study of T cell repertoires in cytomegalovirus infection. On the study more broadly: Indications came from public TCR beta signatures; they pointed to CMV infection and to a matching HLA type. Regarding the study as a whole: CMV-specific TCR beta clonotypes restricted by HLA-C were the ones dominating the ex vivo response.

CDR3 length: 15 residues. The V gene lost 0 bases and the J gene lost 7 bases, with 13 bases spanning the gap. CDR1 ENHRY and CDR2 SYGVKD come from the germline V gene. This clonotype was detected a few times. Its specificity is unknown. In TCRdb, the reads were re-called with MiXCR into one record per CDR3 protein. Of 300,000 to 400,000 distinct CDR3 sequences listed, 18% were seen once; the top ten hold 7.5% to 9%. This TCR came from a human donor in good health (CMV status not recorded). Some clones in this sample may be carry-over from other donors' samples. The V call is TRBV10-3, the J call TRBJ2-1; D tentatively fits TRBD1 or TRBD2 (5 bases each). The material sequenced was PBMCs. CDR3 protein: CAISESGDRRNEQFF. In DNA, the CDR3 is TGTGCCATCAGTGAGTCGGGGGACCGGCGGAATGAGCAGTTCTTC.